This TCR beta chain was identified in a study of blood T cells in healthy people across ages. Using a J-beta primer mix together with a sample-barcoded 5' primer, a second PCR was run for roughly 6 to 11 cycles. Each sample yielded at least 2.5 million CDR3-containing paired-end reads. TCRdb used MiXCR to reprocess the 5' RACE reads, holding one entry per CDR3 protein. Of over 1,200,000 distinct CDR3 sequences in the sample, roughly 60% were seen once. Study-level points and caveats: TCR beta diversity, measured per million T cells, fell in a roughly linear way with age.

On this clonotype: Antigen: not known.

Donors ranged from about 6 to 95 years old and were healthy Caucasians in Russia. Drawn from each donor were roughly 10 milliliters of peripheral blood. The CDR3 consists of 13 residues. The V end was cut by 3 bases, the J end by 6 bases, with 8 bases between. This chain connects TRBV12-3 or TRBV12-4 to TRBJ1-4, with a tentative D call TRBD1 (5 bases). The source is a young man in good health. The sample comprised blood. The CDR3 coding sequence is TGTGCCAGCAGTTTCTTCAGGGATGAAAAACTGTTTTTT. As protein: CASSFFRDEKLFF.